These 13 T cell receptor beta chains were all obtained from the same sample, sequenced in a study of human T cells and chemical hapten exposure. TCRdb ran MiXCR on the RACE reads and lists one entry per CDR3 protein. The table includes 250,000 or so distinct CDR3 sequences, about 8.1% detected once. As to time point: pre-sensitization, week 0. The treatment: therapeutic diphenylcyclopropenone sensitization with weekly scalp DPC. The sequencing used whole blood, collected in connection with sensitization to the hapten diphenylcyclopropenone (DPC). Receptors were obtained from a woman aged 40-49 years with alopecia areata. Some clones in this sample may be carry-over from other donors' samples.

This clonotype was picked up many times. The V gene is TRBV4-3, the J gene TRBJ1-2, with D possibly TRBD1 on 6 matching bases. The V and J ends lost 0 bases and 7 bases respectively, with 12 bases between them. Looked up from germline, CDR1 is LGHNA and CDR2 is YSLEER. The CDR3 is made up of 14 amino acids. The CDR3 sequence: CASSQDTGRGGYTF. The CDR3, as DNA: TGCGCCAGCAGCCAAGACACAGGGCGGGGTGGCTACACCTTC.

The rearrangement joins TRBV7-9 to TRBJ1-4; D might be TRBD1 (5 bases). Trimming cost V 6 bases and J 1 base, with 12 bases left between them. The CDR3 runs to 15 residues. Germline V gene lookup returns CDR1 SEHNR and CDR2 FQNEAQ (reference sequence). CDR3 bases: TGTGCCAGCAGTTCAGGGAGCCTAACTAATGAAAAACTGTTTTTT. Translated, it gives CASSSGSLTNEKLFF.

This clonotype has just a few counts. The chain recombines TRBV12-3 or TRBV12-4 with TRBJ1-6; D not resolved. The CDR3 covers 14 residues. Deletions cut 8 bases from V and 0 bases from J, with 8 bases between. CDR3: CASASSSYNSPLHF. The DNA for the CDR3 is TGTGCCAGCGCCTCAAGCTCCTATAATTCACCCCTCCACTTT.

The rearrangement links TRBV7-9 to TRBJ2-6; D not certain. Germline V lookup: CDR1 SEHNR, CDR2 FQNEAQ (reference sequence). The V and J ends lost 1 base and 0 bases respectively, with 13 bases between them. The CDR3 spans 18 residues. This CDR3 reads CASSLGYGRHSGANVLTF. The CDR3 DNA reads as TGTGCCAGCAGCTTAGGATACGGACGGCACTCTGGGGCCAACGTCCTGACTTTC.

The chain employs TRBV2 and TRBJ2-2; 13 bases fit TRBD2. After removal of 8 bases from V and 6 bases from J, the junction contained 3 bases not matched to a gene. Germline V lookup: CDR1 SNHLY, CDR2 FYNNEI. The CDR3 extends over 14 amino acids. The CDR3 region is CASGLAGVPGELFF. The CDR3 DNA reads TGTGCCAGCGGACTAGCGGGAGTACCCGGGGAGCTGTTTTTT.

The rearrangement uses TRBV7-2 and TRBJ2-7; D tentatively fits TRBD1 or TRBD2 (5 bases each). The CDR3 sequence is 15 residues long. Trimming shortened V by 5 bases and J by 2 bases, and 16 bases separated the two germline ends. CDR1 is SGHTA, CDR2 FQGNSA, per germline. The CDR3 DNA follows: TGTGCCAGCAGCCCCCAGCCGGGACGGACCTACGAGCAGTACTTC. Amino acids: CASSPQPGRTYEQYF. The whole variable domain, remainder taken from reference TRBV7-2 and TRBJ2-7, is GAGVSQSPSNKVTEKGKDVELRCDPISGHTALYWYRQSLGQGLEFLIYFQGNSAPDKSGLPSDRFSAERTGGSVSTLTIQRTQQEDSAVYLCASSPQPGRTYEQYFGPGTRLTVT.

V usage is TRBV4-3 and J usage is TRBJ2-5, with 9 bases that match TRBD1. CDR1 is LGHNA, CDR2 YSLEER, per germline. The CDR3 loop spans 16 amino acids. The junction had 7 bases not matched to a gene; V was cut back by 0 bases and J by 5 bases. CDR3 coding DNA: TGCGCCAGCAGCCAAGATCCGACAGGGGGGCTGGAGACCCAGTACTTC. Translation: CASSQDPTGGLETQYF.

This clonotype was counted only a few times. The genes are TRBV3-1 and TRBJ2-3; D remains ambiguous. CDR1 and CDR2 (germline): LGHDT, YNNKEL (reference sequence). The length of the CDR3 is 12 residues. The V end lost 5 bases, the J end lost 6 bases, and 9 bases lay between the germline ends. The CDR3 protein is CASSAFRDTQYF. The CDR3 nucleotides are TGTGCCAGCAGCGCGTTCCGGGATACGCAGTATTTT.

This clonotype was counted at least ten times. The chain joins TRBV29-1 to TRBJ2-3; TRBD1 is a possible D gene (5 bases). Germline V gene data show CDR1 as SQVTM and CDR2 as ANQGSEA. The CDR3 totals 12 residues. V was clipped by 7 bases and J by 8 bases, with 16 bases between them. The CDR3 here is CSGDQGRSTQYF. DNA for the CDR3: TGCAGCGGCGACCAGGGCCGGTCTACGCAGTATTTT.

J is TRBJ2-1 and V is TRBV3-1, with D possibly TRBD1 on 5 matching bases. The CDR3 extends over 11 amino acids. Deletions cut 4 bases from V and 12 bases from J, with 10 bases between. CDR1 and CDR2 (germline): LGHDT, YNNKEL (reference sequence). The CDR3, as DNA: TGTGCCAGCAGCCGCGGAAGGGGGCAGTTCTTC. Its translation: CASSRGRGQFF.

The sample holds a few counts of this clonotype. In DNA form, the CDR3 reads TGTGCCAGCTCCCCAGCGGGAGGGCCACCAGATACGCAGTATTTT. Protein: CASSPAGGPPDTQYF. The rearrangement uses TRBV18 and TRBJ2-3, with 10 bases matching TRBD2. Germline trimming cut 6 bases from V and 4 bases from J; bases unmatched to any gene: 7. The germline V gene encodes CDR1 KGHSH and CDR2 LQKENI. The CDR3 contains 15 residues.

The J gene is TRBJ2-1, the V gene TRBV28, with a possible D match to TRBD1 (5 bases). Germline V gene sequence: CDR1 MDHEN, CDR2 SYDVKM. Trimming removed 6 bases at V and 6 bases at J, with 9 bases between. CDR3 length: 12 residues. The CDR3 loop is CASSQGGNEQFF. The CDR3 DNA reads TGTGCCAGCAGCCAGGGTGGCAATGAGCAGTTCTTC. Variable domain in full (rest from reference TRBV28 and TRBJ2-1): DVKVTQSSRYLVKRTGEKVFLECVQDMDHENMFWYRQDPGLGLRLIYFSYDVKMKEKGDIPEGYSVSREKKERFSLILESASTNQTSMYLCASSQGGNEQFFGPGTRLTVL.

This clonotype turned up a few times. The chain recombines TRBV12-3 or TRBV12-4 with TRBJ1-5; TRBD1 aligns across 10 bases. V lost 5 bases and J lost 6; bases outside the gene matches: 7. The CDR3 has 15 amino acids. The CDR3 region is CASSKTGGAGQPQHF. The CDR3, as DNA: TGTGCCAGCAGTAAGACAGGGGGCGCAGGTCAGCCCCAGCATTTT.